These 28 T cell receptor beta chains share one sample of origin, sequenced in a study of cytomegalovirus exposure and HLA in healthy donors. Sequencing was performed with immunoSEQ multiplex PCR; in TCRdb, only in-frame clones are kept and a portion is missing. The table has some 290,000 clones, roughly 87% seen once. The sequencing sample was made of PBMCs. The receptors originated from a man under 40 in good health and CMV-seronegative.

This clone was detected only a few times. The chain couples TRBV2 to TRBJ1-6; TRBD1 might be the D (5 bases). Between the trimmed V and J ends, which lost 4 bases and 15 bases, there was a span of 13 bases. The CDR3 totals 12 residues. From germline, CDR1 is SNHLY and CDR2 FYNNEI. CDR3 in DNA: TGTGCCAGCAGTGGGAGGGGCAAGGACCTCCACTTT. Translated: CASSGRGKDLHF.

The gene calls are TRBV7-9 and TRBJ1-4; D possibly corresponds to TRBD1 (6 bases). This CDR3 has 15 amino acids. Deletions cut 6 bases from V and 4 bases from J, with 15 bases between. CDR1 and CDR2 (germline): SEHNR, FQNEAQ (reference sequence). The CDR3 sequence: CASSPGTHDNEKLFF. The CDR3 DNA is TGTGCCAGCAGTCCGGGGACACATGATAATGAAAAACTGTTTTTT.

The CDR3: CASRLTGSSYNSPLHF. CDR3 DNA: TGCGCCAGCAGATTAACGGGAAGCTCCTATAATTCACCCCTCCACTTT. The V gene is TRBV5-1, the J gene TRBJ1-6; D is uncertain. The germline V gene encodes CDR1 SGHRS and CDR2 YFSETQ. The CDR3 consists of 16 residues. V shed 5 bases and J shed 0 bases, with 12 bases lying between them.

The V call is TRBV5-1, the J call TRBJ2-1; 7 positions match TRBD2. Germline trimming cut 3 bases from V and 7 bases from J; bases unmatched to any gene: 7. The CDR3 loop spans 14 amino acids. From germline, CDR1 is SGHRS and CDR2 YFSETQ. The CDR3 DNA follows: TGCGCCAGCAGCTGGGGACCGGGGGGTAATGAGCAGTTCTTC. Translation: CASSWGPGGNEQFF. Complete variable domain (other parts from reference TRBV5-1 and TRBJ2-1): KAGVTQTPRYLIKTRGQQVTLSCSPISGHRSVSWYQQTPGQGLQFLFEYFSETQRNKGNFPGRFSGRQFSNSRSEMNVSTLELGDSALYLCASSWGPGGNEQFFGPGTRLTVL.

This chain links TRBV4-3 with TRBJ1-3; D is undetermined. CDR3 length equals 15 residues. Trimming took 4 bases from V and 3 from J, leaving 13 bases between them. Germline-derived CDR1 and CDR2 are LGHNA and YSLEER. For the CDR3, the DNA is TGCGCCAGCAGCCGGGCCGTTGCTGGTGGAAACACCATATATTTT. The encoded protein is CASSRAVAGGNTIYF.

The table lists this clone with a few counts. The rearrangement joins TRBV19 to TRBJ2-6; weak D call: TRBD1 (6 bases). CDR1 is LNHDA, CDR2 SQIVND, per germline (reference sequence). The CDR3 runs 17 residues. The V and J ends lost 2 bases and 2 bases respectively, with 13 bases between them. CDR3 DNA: TGTGCCAGTAGTATAAGGGGGTTGGGAGCTGGGGCCAACGTCCTGACTTTC. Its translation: CASSIRGLGAGANVLTF.

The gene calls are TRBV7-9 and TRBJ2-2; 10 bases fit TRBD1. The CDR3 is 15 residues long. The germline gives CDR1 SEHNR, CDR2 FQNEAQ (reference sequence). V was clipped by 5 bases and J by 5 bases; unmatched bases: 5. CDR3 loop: CASSQDRGATGELFF. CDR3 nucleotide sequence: TGTGCCAGCAGCCAGGACAGGGGGGCAACCGGGGAGCTGTTTTTT.

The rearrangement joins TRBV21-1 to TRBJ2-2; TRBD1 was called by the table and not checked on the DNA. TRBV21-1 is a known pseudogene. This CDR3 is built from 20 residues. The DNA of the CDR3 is TGTGCCATCAACGATACGCAGGGGGTCCGCTTTAGGCGAAACACCGGGGAGCTGTTTTTT. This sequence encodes CAINDTQGVRFRRNTGELFF.

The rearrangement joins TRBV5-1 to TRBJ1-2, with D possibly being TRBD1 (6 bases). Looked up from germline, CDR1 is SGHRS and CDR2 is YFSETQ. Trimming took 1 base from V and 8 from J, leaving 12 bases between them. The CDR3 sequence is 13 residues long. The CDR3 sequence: CASSLHREKGYTF. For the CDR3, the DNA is TGCGCCAGCAGCTTGCACAGGGAAAAAGGCTACACCTTC. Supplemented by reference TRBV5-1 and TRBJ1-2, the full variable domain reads KAGVTQTPRYLIKTRGQQVTLSCSPISGHRSVSWYQQTPGQGLQFLFEYFSETQRNKGNFPGRFSGRQFSNSRSEMNVSTLELGDSALYLCASSLHREKGYTFGSGTRLTVV.

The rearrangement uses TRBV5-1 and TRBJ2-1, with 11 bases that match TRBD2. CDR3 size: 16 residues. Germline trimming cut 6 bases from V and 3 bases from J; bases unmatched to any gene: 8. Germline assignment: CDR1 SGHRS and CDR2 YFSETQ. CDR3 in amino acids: CASKVTSGTIYNEQFF. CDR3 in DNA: TGCGCCAGCAAAGTGACTAGCGGGACCATCTACAATGAGCAGTTCTTC. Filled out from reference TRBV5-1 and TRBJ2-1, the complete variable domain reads KAGVTQTPRYLIKTRGQQVTLSCSPISGHRSVSWYQQTPGQGLQFLFEYFSETQRNKGNFPGRFSGRQFSNSRSEMNVSTLELGDSALYLCASKVTSGTIYNEQFFGPGTRLTVL.

The CDR3, as DNA: TGCGCCAGCAGCCAAGTCGGGGGAGGGGGTAACTATGGCTACACCTTC. Residues: CASSQVGGGGNYGYTF. The chain uses TRBV4-3 and TRBJ1-2; tentative D call: TRBD1 (6 bases). Per the germline V gene, CDR1 is LGHNA and CDR2 is YSLEER. Deletions cut 1 base from V and 1 base from J, with 13 bases between. The CDR3 has 16 residues.

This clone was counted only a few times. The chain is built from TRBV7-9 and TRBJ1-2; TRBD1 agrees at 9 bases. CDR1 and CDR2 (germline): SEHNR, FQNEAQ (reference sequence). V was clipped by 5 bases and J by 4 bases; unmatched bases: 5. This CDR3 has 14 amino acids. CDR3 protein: CASSEGQGVYGYTF. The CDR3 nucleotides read TGTGCCAGCAGCGAGGGACAGGGAGTCTATGGCTACACCTTC. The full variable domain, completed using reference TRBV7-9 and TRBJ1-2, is DTGVSQNPRHKITKRGQNVTFRCDPISEHNRLYWYRQTLGQGPEFLTYFQNEAQLEKSRLLSDRFSAERPKGSFSTLEIQRTEQGDSAMYLCASSEGQGVYGYTFGSGTRLTVV.

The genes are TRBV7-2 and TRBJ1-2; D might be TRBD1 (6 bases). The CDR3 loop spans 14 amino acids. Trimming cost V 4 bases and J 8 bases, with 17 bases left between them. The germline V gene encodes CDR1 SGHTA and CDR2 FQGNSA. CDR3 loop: CASSSRSRGSGYTF. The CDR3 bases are TGTGCCAGCAGCTCCCGATCCAGGGGAAGCGGCTACACCTTC.

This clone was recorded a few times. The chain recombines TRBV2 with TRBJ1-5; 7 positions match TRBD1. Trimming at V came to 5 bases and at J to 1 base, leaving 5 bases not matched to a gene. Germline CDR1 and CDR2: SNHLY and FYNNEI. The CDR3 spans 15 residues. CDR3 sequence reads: CASSPRGSSNQPQHF. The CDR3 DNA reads TGTGCCAGCAGTCCCAGGGGGTCCAGCAATCAGCCCCAGCATTTT.

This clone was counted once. The CDR3 here is CASSVSGVGTGELFF. The CDR3 coding sequence is TGTGCCAGCAGTGTCTCGGGTGTGGGCACCGGGGAGCTGTTTTTT. The rearrangement joins TRBV6-1 to TRBJ2-2; D call uncertain. CDR1 and CDR2 from the germline V gene are MNHNS and SASEGT. This CDR3 has 15 amino acids. The germline V and J ends were trimmed by 4 bases and 4 bases, with 13 bases remaining between them.

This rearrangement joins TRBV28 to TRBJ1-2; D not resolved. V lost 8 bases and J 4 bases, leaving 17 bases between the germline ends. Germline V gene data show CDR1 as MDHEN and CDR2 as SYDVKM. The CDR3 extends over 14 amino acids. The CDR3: CASVEAGSVYGYTF. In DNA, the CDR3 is TGTGCCAGCGTAGAAGCCGGGTCAGTCTATGGCTACACCTTC.

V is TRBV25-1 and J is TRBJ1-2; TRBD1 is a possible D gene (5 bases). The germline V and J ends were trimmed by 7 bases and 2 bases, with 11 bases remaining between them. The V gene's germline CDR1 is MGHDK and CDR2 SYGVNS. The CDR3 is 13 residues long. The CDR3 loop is CASTGGANYGYTF. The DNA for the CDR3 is TGTGCCAGCACCGGGGGTGCCAACTATGGCTACACCTTC.

The CDR3 region is CASSHGLAGAREDTQYF. Written as DNA, the CDR3 is TGTGCCAGCAGCCATGGACTAGCGGGGGCGAGAGAAGATACGCAGTATTTT. The V and J genes are TRBV7-7 and TRBJ2-3; 13 bases align to TRBD2. Germline lookup yields CDR1 SSHAT and CDR2 FNYEAQ (reference sequence). V was pared by 5 bases and J by 5 bases, with 10 bases of the junction left unmatched. The CDR3 consists of 17 residues.

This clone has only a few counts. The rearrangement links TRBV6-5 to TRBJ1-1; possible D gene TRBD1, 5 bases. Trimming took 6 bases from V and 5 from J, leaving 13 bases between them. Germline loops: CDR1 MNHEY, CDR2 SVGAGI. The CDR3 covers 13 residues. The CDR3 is CASSIQVRTEAFF. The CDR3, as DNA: TGTGCCAGCAGCATACAGGTGCGGACTGAAGCTTTCTTT.

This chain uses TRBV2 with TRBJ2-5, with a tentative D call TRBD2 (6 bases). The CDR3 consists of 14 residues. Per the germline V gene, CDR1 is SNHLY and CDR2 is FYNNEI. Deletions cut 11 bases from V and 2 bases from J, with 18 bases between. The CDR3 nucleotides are TGTGCCGGACTACCTAAGGGCCTACAAGAGACCCAGTACTTC. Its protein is CAGLPKGLQETQYF. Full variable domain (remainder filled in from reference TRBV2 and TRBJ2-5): EPEVTQTPSHQVTQMGQEVILRCVPISNHLYFYWYRQILGQKVEFLVSFYNNEISEKSEIFDDQFSVERPDGSNFTLKIRSTKLEDSAMYFCAGLPKGLQETQYFGPGTRLLVL.

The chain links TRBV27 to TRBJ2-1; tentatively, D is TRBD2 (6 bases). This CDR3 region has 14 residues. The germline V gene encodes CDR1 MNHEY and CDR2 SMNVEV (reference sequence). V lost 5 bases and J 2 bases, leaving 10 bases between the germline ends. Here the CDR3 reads CASSKGTAYNEQFF. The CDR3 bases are TGTGCCAGCAGTAAAGGGACTGCCTACAATGAGCAGTTCTTC.

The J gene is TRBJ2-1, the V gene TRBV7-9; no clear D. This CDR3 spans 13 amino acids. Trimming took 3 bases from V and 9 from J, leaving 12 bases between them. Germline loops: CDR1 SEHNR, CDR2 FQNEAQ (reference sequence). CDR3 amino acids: CASSLVGTGEQFF. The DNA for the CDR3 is TGTGCCAGCAGCTTGGTAGGTACGGGTGAGCAGTTCTTC.

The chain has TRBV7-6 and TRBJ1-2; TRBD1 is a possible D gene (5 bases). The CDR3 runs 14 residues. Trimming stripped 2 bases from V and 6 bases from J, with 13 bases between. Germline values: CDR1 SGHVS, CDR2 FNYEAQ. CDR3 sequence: CASSLLGGKDGYTF. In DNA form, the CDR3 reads TGTGCCAGCAGCTTACTGGGGGGAAAGGATGGCTACACCTTC.

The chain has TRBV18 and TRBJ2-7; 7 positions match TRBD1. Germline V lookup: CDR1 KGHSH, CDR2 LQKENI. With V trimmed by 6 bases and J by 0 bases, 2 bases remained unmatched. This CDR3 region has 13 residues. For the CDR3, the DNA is TGTGCCAGCTCGTCAGGGGGCTCCTACGAGCAGTACTTC. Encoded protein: CASSSGGSYEQYF.

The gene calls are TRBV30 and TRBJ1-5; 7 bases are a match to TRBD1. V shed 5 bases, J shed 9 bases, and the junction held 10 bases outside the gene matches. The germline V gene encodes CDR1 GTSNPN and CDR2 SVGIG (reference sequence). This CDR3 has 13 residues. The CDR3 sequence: CAWAPGTDLPQHF. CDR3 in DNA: TGTGCCTGGGCCCCCGGGACAGACTTGCCCCAGCATTTT.

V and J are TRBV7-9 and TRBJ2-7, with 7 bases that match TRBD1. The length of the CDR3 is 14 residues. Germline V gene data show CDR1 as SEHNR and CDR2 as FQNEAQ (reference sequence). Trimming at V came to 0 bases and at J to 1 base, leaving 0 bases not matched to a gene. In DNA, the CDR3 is TGTGCCAGCAGCTTAGCGGGACAGTCCTACGAGCAGTACTTC. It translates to CASSLAGQSYEQYF.

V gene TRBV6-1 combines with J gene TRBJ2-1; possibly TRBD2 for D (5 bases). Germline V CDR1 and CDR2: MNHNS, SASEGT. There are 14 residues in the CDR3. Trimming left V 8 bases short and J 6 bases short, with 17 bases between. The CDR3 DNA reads TGTGCCAGCGGAAGCCGGGGAGAGACCAATGAGCAGTTCTTC. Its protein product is CASGSRGETNEQFF.

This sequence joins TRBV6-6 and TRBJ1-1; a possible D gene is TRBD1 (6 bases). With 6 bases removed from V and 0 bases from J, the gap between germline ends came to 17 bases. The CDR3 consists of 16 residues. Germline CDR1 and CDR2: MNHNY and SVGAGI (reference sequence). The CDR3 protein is CASSETGYPMNTEAFF. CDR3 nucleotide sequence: TGTGCCAGCAGCGAAACAGGGTACCCTATGAACACTGAAGCTTTCTTT.